This TCR beta chain was profiled in a study of vaccination and CD4 T cells after COVID-19. Overall study findings and caveats: Median reactive clonotypes, those recognizing SARS-CoV-2, rose from about 22 to 38, not significantly.

The sample's treatment: approximately 9-day PBMC culture with coronavirus spike peptide pools or control peptides (ViraFEST assay). The CDR3 extends over 16 amino acids. The junction had 10 bases not matched to a gene; V was cut back by 6 bases and J by 3 bases. Looked up from germline, CDR1 is MNHEY and CDR2 is SMNVEV (reference sequence). This clonotype was counted only a few times. What it binds is not known. With the Oncomine TCR Beta short-read assay, DNA from cultured CD4+ T cells was sequenced. Via MiXCR, TCRdb re-called the PCR reads, giving one row per CDR3 protein. The data show 15,000 to 25,000 distinct CDR3 sequences, with around 60% seen just once and 8.9% held by the top ten.

This chain uses TRBV27 with TRBJ2-3; TRBD2 aligns across 9 bases. This sequence was found in a human donor who had recovered from COVID-19. Here the sequenced sample was CD4+ T cells from blood, cultured in vitro, taken after SARS-CoV-2 vaccination. The DNA for the CDR3 is TGTGCCAGCAGAGACTTTAGCGGGAGTCAGACAGATACGCAGTATTTT. Amino acid sequence: CASRDFSGSQTDTQYF.